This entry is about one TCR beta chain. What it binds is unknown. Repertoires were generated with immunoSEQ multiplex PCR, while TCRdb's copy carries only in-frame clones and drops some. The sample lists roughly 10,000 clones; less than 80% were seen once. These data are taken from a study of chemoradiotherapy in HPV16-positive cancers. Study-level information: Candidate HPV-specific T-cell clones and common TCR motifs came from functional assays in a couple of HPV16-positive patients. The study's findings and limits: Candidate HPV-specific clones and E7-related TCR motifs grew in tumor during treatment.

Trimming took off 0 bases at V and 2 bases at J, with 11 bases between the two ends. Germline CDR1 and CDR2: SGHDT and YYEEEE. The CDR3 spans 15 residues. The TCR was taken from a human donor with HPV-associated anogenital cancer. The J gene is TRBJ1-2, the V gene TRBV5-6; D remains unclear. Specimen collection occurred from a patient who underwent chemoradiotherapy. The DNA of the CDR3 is TGTGCCAGCAGCTTGGATTTCGGCAGGAACTATGGCTACACCTTC. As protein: CASSLDFGRNYGYTF.